The present TCR beta chain was sequenced within a study of blood T cell repertoires in COVID-19. Study details: COVID-19 samples from acute and convalescent phases originated in the United States, Italy and Spain. PBMCs, B-cell-depleted T cells, or T cells were the source of the cDNA or gDNA that made up the material.

Germline V lookup: CDR1 LNHDA, CDR2 SQIVND (reference sequence). V lost 4 bases and J lost 3; bases outside the gene matches: 6. CDR3 size: 14 residues. Original handling: Quantification of nucleated cells was approximated via reference gene primer amplification. Some clones are missing from TCRdb's copy, which holds only in-frame ones; the method was immunoSEQ multiplex PCR. V and J calls plus clone size are reproduced from that table; the DNA served to infer D and trimming. The sample yields a few hundred thousand clones, about 89% seen once. Sequencing was carried out using peripheral blood. The chain carries TRBV19 and TRBJ2-7; 7 bases match TRBD1. This TCR was sampled from a woman in her 30s with COVID-19, enrolled during active disease. CDR3 loop: CASSTTGDHYEQYF. The CDR3, as DNA: TGTGCCAGTAGTACCACAGGGGACCACTACGAGCAGTACTTC.